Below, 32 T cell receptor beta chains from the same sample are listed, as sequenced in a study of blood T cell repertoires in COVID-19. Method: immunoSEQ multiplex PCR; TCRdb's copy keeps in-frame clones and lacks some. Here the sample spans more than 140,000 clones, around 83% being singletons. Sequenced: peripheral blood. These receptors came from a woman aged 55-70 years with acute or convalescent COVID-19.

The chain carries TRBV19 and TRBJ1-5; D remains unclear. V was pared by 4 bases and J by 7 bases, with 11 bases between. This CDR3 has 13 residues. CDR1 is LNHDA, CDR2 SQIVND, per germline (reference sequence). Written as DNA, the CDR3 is TGTGCCAGTAGTAAGACGTTAGCCCAGCCCCAGCATTTT. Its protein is CASSKTLAQPQHF.

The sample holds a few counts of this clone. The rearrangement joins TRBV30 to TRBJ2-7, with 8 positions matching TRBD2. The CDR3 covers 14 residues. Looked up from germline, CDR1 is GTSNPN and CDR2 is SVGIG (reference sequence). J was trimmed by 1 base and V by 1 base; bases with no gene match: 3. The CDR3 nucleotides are TGTGCCTGGAGTGGCGGGGGGCAATCCTACGAGCAGTACTTC. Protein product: CAWSGGGQSYEQYF.

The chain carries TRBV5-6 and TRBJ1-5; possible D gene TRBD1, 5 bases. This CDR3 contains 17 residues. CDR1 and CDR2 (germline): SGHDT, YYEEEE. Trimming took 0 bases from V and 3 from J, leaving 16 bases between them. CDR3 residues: CASSLGPGLSANQPQHF. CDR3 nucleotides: TGTGCCAGCAGCTTGGGTCCGGGACTATCAGCCAATCAGCCCCAGCATTTT.

The CDR3 here is CASSFSLSGGLNTGELFF. CDR3 DNA sequence: TGTGCCAGCAGCTTCTCCCTCTCCGGGGGGCTGAACACCGGGGAGCTGTTTTTT. This sequence joins TRBV7-2 and TRBJ2-2; possible D gene TRBD2, 7 bases. Trimming removed 3 bases at V and 1 base at J, with 18 bases between. This CDR3 comprises 18 residues. The germline V gene encodes CDR1 SGHTA and CDR2 FQGNSA.

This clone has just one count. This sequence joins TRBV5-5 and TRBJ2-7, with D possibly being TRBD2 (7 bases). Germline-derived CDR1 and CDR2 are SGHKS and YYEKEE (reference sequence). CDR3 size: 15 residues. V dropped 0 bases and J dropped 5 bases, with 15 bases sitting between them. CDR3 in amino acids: CASSLVTGGSDEQYF. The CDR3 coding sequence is TGTGCCAGCAGCTTGGTGACGGGGGGCAGTGACGAGCAGTACTTC. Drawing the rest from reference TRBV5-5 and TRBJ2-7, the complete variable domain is DAGVTQSPTHLIKTRGQQVTLRCSPISGHKSVSWYQQVLGQGPQFIFQYYEKEERGRGNFPDRFSARQFPNYSSELNVNALLLGDSALYLCASSLVTGGSDEQYFGPGTRLTVT.

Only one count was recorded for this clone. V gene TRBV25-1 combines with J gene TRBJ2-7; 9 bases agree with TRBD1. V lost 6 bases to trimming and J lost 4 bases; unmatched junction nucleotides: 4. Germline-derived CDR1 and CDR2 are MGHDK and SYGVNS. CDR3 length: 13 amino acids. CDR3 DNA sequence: TGTGCCAGCAGGGGACAGGGACGGTACGAGCAGTACTTC. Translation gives CASRGQGRYEQYF.

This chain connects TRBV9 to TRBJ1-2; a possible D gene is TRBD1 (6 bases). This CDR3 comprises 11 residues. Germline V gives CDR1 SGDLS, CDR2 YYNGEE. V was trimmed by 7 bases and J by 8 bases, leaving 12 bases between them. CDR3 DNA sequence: TGTGCCAGCCAGGGGCTAAGAGGCTACACCTTC. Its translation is CASQGLRGYTF.

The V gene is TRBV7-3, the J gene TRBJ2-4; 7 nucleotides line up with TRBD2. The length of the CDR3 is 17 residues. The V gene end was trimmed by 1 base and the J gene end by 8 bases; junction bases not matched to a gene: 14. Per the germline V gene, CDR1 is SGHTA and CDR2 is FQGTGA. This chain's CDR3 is CASSLNPPGREGYIQYF. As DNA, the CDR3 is TGTGCCAGCAGCTTAAACCCTCCCGGCAGGGAGGGGTACATTCAGTACTTC.

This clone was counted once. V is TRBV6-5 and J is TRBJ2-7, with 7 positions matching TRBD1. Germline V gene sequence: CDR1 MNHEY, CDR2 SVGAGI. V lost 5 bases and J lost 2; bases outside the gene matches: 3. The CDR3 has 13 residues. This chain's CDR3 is CASSRQGTYEQYF. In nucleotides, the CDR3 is TGTGCCAGCAGTAGACAGGGTACCTACGAGCAGTACTTC.

The chain's CDR3 is CASSHDRGIGEQYF. The DNA for the CDR3 is TGTGCCAGCAGCCACGACAGGGGTATCGGGGAGCAGTACTTC. The J gene is TRBJ2-7, the V gene TRBV5-5; the match to TRBD1 covers 8 bases. Per germline, CDR1 SGHKS and CDR2 YYEKEE (reference sequence). V gave up 4 bases and J gave up 7 bases; unmatched junction bases: 10. The CDR3 runs to 14 residues.

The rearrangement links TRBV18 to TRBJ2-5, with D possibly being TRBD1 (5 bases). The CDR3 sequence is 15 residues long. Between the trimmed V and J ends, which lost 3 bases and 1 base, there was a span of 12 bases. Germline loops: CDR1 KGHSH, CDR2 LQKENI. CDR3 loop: CASSPNQGVQETQYF. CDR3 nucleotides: TGTGCCAGCTCACCGAATCAGGGTGTCCAAGAGACCCAGTACTTC.

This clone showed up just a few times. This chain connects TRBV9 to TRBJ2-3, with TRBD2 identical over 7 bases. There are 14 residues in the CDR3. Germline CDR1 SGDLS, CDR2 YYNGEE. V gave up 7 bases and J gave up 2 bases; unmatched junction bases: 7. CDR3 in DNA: TGTGCCAGCGGGCTCGGGGGGTCCACAGATACGCAGTATTTT. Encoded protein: CASGLGGSTDTQYF. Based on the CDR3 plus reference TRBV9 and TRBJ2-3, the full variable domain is DSGVTQTPKHLITATGQRVTLRCSPRSGDLSVYWYQQSLDQGLQFLIQYYNGEERAKGNILERFSAQQFPDLHSELNLSSLELGDSALYFCASGLGGSTDTQYFGPGTRLTVL.

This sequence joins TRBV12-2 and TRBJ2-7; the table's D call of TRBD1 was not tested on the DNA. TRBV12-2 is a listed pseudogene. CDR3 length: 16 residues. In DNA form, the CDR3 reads TGTGCAAGTCGCTCGACTGGGGCAGCCCCCCCTGACGAGCAGTACTTC. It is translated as CASRSTGAAPPDEQYF.

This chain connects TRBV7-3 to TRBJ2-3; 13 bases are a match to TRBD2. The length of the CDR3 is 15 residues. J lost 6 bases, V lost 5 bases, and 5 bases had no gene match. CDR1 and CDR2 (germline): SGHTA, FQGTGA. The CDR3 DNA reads TGTGCCAGCAGCACACTAGCGGGGGGGCATGATACGCAGTATTTT. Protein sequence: CASSTLAGGHDTQYF.

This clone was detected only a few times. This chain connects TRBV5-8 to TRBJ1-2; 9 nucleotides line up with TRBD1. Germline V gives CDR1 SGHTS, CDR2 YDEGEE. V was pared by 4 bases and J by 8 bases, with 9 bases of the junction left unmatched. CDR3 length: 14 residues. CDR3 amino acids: CASSRDRVPTGYTF. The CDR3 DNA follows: TGTGCCAGCAGCCGGGACAGGGTGCCTACCGGCTACACCTTC.

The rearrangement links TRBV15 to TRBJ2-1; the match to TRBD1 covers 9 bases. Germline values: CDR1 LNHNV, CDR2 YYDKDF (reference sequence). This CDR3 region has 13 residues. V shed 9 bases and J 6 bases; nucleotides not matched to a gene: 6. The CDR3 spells CATNRGRVNEQFF. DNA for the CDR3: TGTGCCACGAACAGGGGGCGAGTCAATGAGCAGTTCTTC.

CDR3 region: CASSQYRVEGPSSYNSPLHF. CDR3 coding DNA: TGTGCCAGCAGCCAATATCGGGTGGAGGGCCCGAGCTCCTATAATTCACCCCTCCACTTT. V gene TRBV3-1 (or the pseudogene TRBV3-2) combines with J gene TRBJ1-6, with D unresolved. The germline gives CDR1 LGHDT, CDR2 YNNKEL (reference sequence). The CDR3 loop spans 20 amino acids. Trimming removed 2 bases from V and 0 bases from J, with 20 bases in between.

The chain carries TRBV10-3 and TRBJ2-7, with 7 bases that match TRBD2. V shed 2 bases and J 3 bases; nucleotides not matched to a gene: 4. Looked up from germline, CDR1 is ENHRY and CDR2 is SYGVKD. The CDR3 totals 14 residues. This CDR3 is CAISEGLGVYEQYF. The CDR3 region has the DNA TGTGCCATCAGTGAGGGACTAGGGGTCTACGAGCAGTACTTC.

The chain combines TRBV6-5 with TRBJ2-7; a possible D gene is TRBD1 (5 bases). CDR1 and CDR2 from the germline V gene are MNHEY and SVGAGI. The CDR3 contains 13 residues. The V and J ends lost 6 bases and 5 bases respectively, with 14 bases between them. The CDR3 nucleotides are TGTGCCAGCAGGGGGCAGGGAAGGGACGAGCAGTACTTC. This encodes CASRGQGRDEQYF.

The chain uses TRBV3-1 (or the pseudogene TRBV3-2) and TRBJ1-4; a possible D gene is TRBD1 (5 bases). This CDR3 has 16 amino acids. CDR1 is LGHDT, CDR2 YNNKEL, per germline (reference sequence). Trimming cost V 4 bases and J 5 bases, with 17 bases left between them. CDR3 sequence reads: CASSRQTGTPNEKLFF. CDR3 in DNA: TGTGCCAGCAGCCGACAGACCGGGACTCCGAATGAAAAACTGTTTTTT.

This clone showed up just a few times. CDR3 sequence (DNA): TGTGCCAGCAGTTTATCCCTTCCAGGGGCCCTTAATTCACCCCTCCACTTT. Amino acid sequence: CASSLSLPGALNSPLHF. The genes are TRBV27 and TRBJ1-6, with D perhaps TRBD1 (6 bases). V lost 0 bases and J lost 6, with 15 bases in between. Germline values: CDR1 MNHEY, CDR2 SMNVEV (reference sequence). This CDR3 has 17 amino acids.

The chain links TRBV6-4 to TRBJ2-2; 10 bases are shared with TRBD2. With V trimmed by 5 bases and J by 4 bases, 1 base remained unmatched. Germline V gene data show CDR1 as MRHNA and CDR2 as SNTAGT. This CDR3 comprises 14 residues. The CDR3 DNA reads TGTGCCAGCAGTAGCGGGGGGGCCACCGGGGAGCTGTTTTTT. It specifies CASSSGGATGELFF.

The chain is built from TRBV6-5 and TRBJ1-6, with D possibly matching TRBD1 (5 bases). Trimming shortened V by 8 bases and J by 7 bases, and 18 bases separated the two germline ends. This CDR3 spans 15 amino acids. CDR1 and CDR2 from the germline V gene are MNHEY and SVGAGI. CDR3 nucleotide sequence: TGTGCCAGCCGGTTAGGGACCGGGGGAAATTCACCCCTCCACTTT. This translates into CASRLGTGGNSPLHF.

CDR3 bases: TGTGCCTGGAGTCCACAGGGAAACTATGGCTACACCTTC. Translation gives CAWSPQGNYGYTF. This chain connects TRBV30 to TRBJ1-2; possible D gene TRBD1, 6 bases. In germline, CDR1 is GTSNPN, CDR2 SVGIG (reference sequence). This CDR3 is 13 amino acids long. The V end was cut by 2 bases, the J end by 2 bases, with 9 bases between.

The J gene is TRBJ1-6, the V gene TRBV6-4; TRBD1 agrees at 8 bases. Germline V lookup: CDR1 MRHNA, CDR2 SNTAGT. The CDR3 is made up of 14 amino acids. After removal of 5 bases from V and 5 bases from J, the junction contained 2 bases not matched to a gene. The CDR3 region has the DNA TGTGCCAGCAGTCAGGGACAGGATAATTCACCCCTCCACTTT. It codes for CASSQGQDNSPLHF.

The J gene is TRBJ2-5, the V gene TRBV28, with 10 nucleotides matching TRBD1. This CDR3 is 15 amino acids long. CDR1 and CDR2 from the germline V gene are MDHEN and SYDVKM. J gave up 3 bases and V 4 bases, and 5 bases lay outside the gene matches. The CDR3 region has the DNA TGTGCCAGCAGTTCAGTCGGGACAGGGGAAGAGACCCAGTACTTC. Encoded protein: CASSSVGTGEETQYF.

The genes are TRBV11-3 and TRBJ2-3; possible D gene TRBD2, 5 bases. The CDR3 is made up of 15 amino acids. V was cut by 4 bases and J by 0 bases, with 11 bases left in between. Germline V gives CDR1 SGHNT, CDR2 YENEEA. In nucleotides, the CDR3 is TGTGCCAGCAGCTCCATACTAGGGAGCACAGATACGCAGTATTTT. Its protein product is CASSSILGSTDTQYF.

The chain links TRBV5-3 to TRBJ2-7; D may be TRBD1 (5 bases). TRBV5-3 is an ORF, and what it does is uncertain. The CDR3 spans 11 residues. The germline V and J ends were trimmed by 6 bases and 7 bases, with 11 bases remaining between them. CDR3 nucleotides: TGTGCCAGAATCGACACAGGAGAGCAGTACTTC. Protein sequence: CARIDTGEQYF.

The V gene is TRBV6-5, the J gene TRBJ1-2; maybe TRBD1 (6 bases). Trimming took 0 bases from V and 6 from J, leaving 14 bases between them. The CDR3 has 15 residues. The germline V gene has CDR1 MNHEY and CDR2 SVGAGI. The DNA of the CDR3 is TGTGCCAGCAGTTACTCGACAGGCTCCCTTGATGGCTACACCTTC. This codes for CASSYSTGSLDGYTF.

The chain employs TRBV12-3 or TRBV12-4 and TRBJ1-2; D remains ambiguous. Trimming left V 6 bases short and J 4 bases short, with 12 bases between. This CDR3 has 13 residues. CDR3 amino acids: CASRTQESYGYTF. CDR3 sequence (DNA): TGTGCCAGCAGGACCCAGGAATCCTATGGCTACACCTTC.

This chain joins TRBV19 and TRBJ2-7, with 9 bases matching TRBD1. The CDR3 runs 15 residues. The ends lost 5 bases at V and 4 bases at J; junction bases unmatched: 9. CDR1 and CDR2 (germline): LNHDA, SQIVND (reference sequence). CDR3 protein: CASSWGTGYRYEQYF. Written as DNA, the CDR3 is TGTGCCAGTAGTTGGGGGACAGGGTACCGATACGAGCAGTACTTC.

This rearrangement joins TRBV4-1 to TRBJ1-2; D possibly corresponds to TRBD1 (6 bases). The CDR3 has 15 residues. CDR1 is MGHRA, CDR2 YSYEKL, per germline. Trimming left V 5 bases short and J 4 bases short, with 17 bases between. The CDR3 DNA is TGCGCCAGCAGCGTTCTTCCGACAGGAACCTATGGCTACACCTTC. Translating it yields CASSVLPTGTYGYTF.